The 8 T cell receptor beta chains below all came from one sample that was sequenced in a study of blood T cells in healthy people across ages (dated by TCRdb to the mid-2010s). The library was produced with 5' RACE. The instrument given in TCRdb is Illumina HiSeq 2500. A second about 7 to 12 cycle PCR used a sample-barcoded 5' primer and a J-beta primer mix. TCRdb passed the public sequencing reads through fastp at Q25 and MiXCR, retaining productive beta sequences. CDR3 protein sequences are deduplicated, and each keeps its most common genes and DNA. For this sample the table gives hundreds of thousands of distinct CDR3 sequences, of which under 55% were detected only once. Just under 25% of the sample is held by the ten biggest clonotypes. The sample was blood. The receptors originated from a man at least 80 years old in good health.

This clonotype was counted many times. The chain combines TRBV25-1 with TRBJ2-1; D is unclear. V was shortened by 9 bases and J by 7 bases, with 10 bases between the two germline ends. The CDR3 sequence is 11 residues long. The V gene's germline CDR1 is MGHDK and CDR2 SYGVNS. The CDR3 region has the DNA TGTGCCAGTGGCAATATGAATGAGCAGTTCTTC. Translated: CASGNMNEQFF.

V usage is TRBV7-9 and J usage is TRBJ2-3; maybe TRBD1 (6 bases). The V gene's germline CDR1 is SEHNR and CDR2 FQNEAQ (reference sequence). V lost 3 bases and J 0 bases, leaving 13 bases between the germline ends. The CDR3 is 16 amino acids. CDR3 coding DNA: TGTGCCAGCAGCTTGACAGGTCCGATTAGCACAGATACGCAGTATTTT. It codes for CASSLTGPISTDTQYF.

This clonotype was counted between two and nine times. The genes are TRBV5-1 and TRBJ2-1; D could derive from TRBD1 or TRBD2 (5 bases each). The V gene's germline CDR1 is SGHRS and CDR2 YFSETQ. Trimming took off 4 bases at V and 1 base at J, with 18 bases between the two ends. The CDR3 is 17 residues long. The CDR3 loop reads CASSLGGGGSSYNEQFF. In DNA, the CDR3 is TGCGCCAGCAGCCTGGGCGGTGGGGGTTCGTCCTACAATGAGCAGTTCTTC.

The chain employs TRBV24-1 and TRBJ2-1; possible D gene TRBD1, 6 bases. The CDR3 length is 15 residues. Per germline, CDR1 KGHDR and CDR2 SFDVKD. V was shortened by 7 bases and J by 5 bases, with 17 bases between the two germline ends. CDR3 protein: CATSALQGTNNEQFF. CDR3 nucleotide sequence: TGTGCCACCAGCGCCCTACAGGGAACTAACAATGAGCAGTTCTTC.

The chain combines TRBV5-1 with TRBJ2-1; 7 bases fit TRBD1. This CDR3 has 15 residues. Germline CDR1 reads SGHRS; CDR2 reads YFSETQ. With V trimmed by 4 bases and J by 6 bases, 10 bases remained unmatched. CDR3 in amino acids: CASSAGTANINEQFF. CDR3 sequence (DNA): TGCGCCAGCAGCGCCGGGACAGCAAATATCAATGAGCAGTTCTTC.

This clonotype has more than one count but fewer than ten. V usage is TRBV7-2 and J usage is TRBJ2-7; D unresolved. There are 15 residues in the CDR3. Trimming took 4 bases from V and 4 from J, leaving 17 bases between them. Germline CDR1 and CDR2: SGHTA and FQGNSA. The CDR3 DNA sequence: TGTGCCAGCAGCTATAGGGCAAGCCTGGAGTACGAGCAGTACTTC. Translated: CASSYRASLEYEQYF. The full variable domain, with the rest looked up from reference TRBV7-2 and TRBJ2-7, is GAGVSQSPSNKVTEKGKDVELRCDPISGHTALYWYRQSLGQGLEFLIYFQGNSAPDKSGLPSDRFSAERTGGSVSTLTIQRTQQEDSAVYLCASSYRASLEYEQYFGPGTRLTVT.

This clonotype was detected only a few times. The rearrangement joins TRBV7-2 to TRBJ1-2; no clear D. V lost 0 bases and J 3 bases, leaving 8 bases between the germline ends. Germline loops: CDR1 SGHTA, CDR2 FQGNSA. The CDR3 has 14 amino acids. The CDR3 here is CASSLATRDYGYTF. CDR3 sequence (DNA): TGTGCCAGCAGCTTAGCAACACGGGACTATGGCTACACCTTC.

This clonotype was detected a few times. The V gene is TRBV7-2, the J gene TRBJ2-7; 8 bases fit TRBD2. There are 15 residues in the CDR3. Germline CDR1 is SGHTA and CDR2 is FQGNSA. With V trimmed by 4 bases and J by 7 bases, 12 bases remained unmatched. CDR3 sequence reads: CASSWTGTSQGEQYF. The DNA of the CDR3 is TGTGCCAGCAGCTGGACCGGGACTAGTCAGGGTGAGCAGTACTTC.